The clone carrying this T cell receptor beta chain was counted only a few times. The sample comes from a study of blood T cell repertoires in COVID-19. Turning to the study itself: PBMCs, B-cell-depleted T cells, or T cells provided the cDNA or gDNA that made up the material.

Original processing notes: Using reference gene primer amplification, nucleated cell counts were estimated. Data came from immunoSEQ multiplex PCR; TCRdb stores just in-frame clones and leaves some out. That table is the source of V, J and clone size, and D and trimming were worked out from the DNA. Of some 490,000 clones listed, more than 85% are singletons. Participants' own reports of clinical history determined their cohort assignment. CDR3 length: 15 amino acids. Germline lookup yields CDR1 KGHSH and CDR2 LQKENI. V lost 3 bases and J lost 2, with 13 bases in between. The chain carries TRBV18 and TRBJ2-5; D not certain. The clonotype comes from a woman aged 60-75 years who had recovered from COVID-19. Source material: PBMCs or T cells enriched from blood (not recorded which). The CDR3 region is CASSPLGQRQETQYF. For the CDR3, the DNA is TGTGCCAGCTCACCTTTAGGTCAGAGGCAAGAGACCCAGTACTTC.